This T cell receptor (beta chain) was obtained from a study of shared clonotypes between healthy human individuals. Overall study results and limits: Specimens sampled were limited to blood, with tissue repertoires likely differing.

Sequencing was performed with immunoSEQ multiplex PCR; in TCRdb, only in-frame clones are kept and a portion is missing. The sample has about 2.4 million clones, roughly 93% seen once. Of note for this clone: The antigen remains undetermined.

Germline CDR1 SGHNT, CDR2 YENEEA. CDR3 size: 16 residues. V shed 4 bases, J shed 6 bases, and the junction held 7 bases outside the gene matches. Source material: naive CD4+ T cells from PBMCs. Indicated subset: CD45RA+ positively selected. V gene TRBV11-3 combines with J gene TRBJ2-4; 12 positions agree with TRBD2. The source is a man aged 18 to 29 in good health. Some clones in this sample may be carry-over from other donors' samples. DNA of the CDR3: TGTGCCAGCAGCTGGCGACTAGCGGGAGATAGAAACATTCAGTACTTC. Its translation is CASSWRLAGDRNIQYF.